This T cell receptor beta chain was sequenced during a study of cytomegalovirus exposure and HLA in healthy donors. The germline V gene has CDR1 MNHNS and CDR2 SASEGT. With V trimmed by 3 bases and J by 5 bases, 2 bases remained unmatched. The CDR3 contains 15 residues. The PCR had 60 Vbeta and 13 Jbeta primers. TCRdb's copy holds only in-frame clones and misses some; the assay was immunoSEQ multiplex PCR. The table for this sample gives 80,000 to 95,000 clones. Broader study findings: Rarity marked most TCR sequences, yet some public TCRs occurred in many donors. In a later analysis, HLA-associated TCR beta chains were more clonally expanded than equally common others.

Concerning this clone: Its antigen is not known. This sample also contains other DNA sequences that code for the same CDR3.

J is TRBJ2-1 and V is TRBV6-1, with 12 bases lining up with TRBD2. The clonotype was recovered from a woman aged 25 to 39 in good health and CMV-seronegative. The specimen sequenced was PBMCs. The CDR3 sequence is CASSEGLAGHNEQFF. The CDR3 nucleotides read TGTGCCAGCAGTGAGGGACTAGCGGGCCACAATGAGCAGTTCTTC.